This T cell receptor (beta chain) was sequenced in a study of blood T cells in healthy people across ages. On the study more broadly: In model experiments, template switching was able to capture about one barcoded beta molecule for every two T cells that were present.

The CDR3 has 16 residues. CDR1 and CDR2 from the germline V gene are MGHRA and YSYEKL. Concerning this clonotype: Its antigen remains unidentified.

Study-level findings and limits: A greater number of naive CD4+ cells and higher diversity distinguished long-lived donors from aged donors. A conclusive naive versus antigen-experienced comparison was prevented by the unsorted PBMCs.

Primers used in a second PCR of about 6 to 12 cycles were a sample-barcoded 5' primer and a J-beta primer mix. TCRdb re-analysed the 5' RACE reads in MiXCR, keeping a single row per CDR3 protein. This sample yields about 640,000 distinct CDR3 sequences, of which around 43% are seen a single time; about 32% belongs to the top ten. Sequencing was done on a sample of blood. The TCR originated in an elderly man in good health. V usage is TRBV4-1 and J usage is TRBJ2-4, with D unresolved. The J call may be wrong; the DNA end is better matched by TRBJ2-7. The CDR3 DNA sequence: TGCGCCAGCAGCCAAGTTCCCGAGCCACCCTACTACGAGCAGTACTTC. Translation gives CASSQVPEPPYYEQYF.